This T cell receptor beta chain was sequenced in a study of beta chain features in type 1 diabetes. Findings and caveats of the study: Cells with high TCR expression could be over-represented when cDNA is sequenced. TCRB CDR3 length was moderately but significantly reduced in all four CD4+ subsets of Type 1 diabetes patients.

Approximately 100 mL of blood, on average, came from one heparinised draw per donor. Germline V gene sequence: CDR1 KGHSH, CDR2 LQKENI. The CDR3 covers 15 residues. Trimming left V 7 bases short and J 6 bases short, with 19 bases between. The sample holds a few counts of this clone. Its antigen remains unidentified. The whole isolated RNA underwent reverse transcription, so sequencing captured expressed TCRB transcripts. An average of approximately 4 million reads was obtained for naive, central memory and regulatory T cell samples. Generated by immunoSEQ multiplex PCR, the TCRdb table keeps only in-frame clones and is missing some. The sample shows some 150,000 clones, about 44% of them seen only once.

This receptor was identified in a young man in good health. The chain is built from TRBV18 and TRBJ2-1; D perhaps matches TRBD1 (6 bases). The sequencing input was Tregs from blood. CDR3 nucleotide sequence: TGTGCCAGCTTACCTTCGGGACGAGGGGGCAATGAGCAGTTCTTC. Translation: CASLPSGRGGNEQFF.